These 2 T cell receptor beta chains were sequenced from one sample in a study of blood T cell repertoires in COVID-19. The assay was immunoSEQ multiplex PCR, and TCRdb's table has in-frame clones only and misses some. Of 190,000 or so clones listed, over 75% were seen once; the top ten hold about 3%. Sequencing input: peripheral blood. The receptor source for this set is a woman of 80 years or more with active or convalescent COVID-19.

This clone turned up a few times. The chain employs TRBV27 and TRBJ1-2; TRBD1 is a possible D gene (6 bases). The germline V gene has CDR1 MNHEY and CDR2 SMNVEV (reference sequence). This CDR3 comprises 15 residues. The ends were cut back, 4 bases at V and 8 bases at J, with 20 bases in the middle. CDR3 region: CASSSPSRGSDGYTF. Written as DNA, the CDR3 is TGTGCCAGCAGTTCCCCCTCTAGGGGGTCTGACGGCTACACCTTC.

V usage is TRBV5-1 and J usage is TRBJ2-5; TRBD1 agrees at 9 bases. V shed 0 bases and J 5 bases; nucleotides not matched to a gene: 5. Germline CDR1 and CDR2: SGHRS and YFSETQ. The length of the CDR3 is 15 residues. The CDR3 DNA reads as TGCGCCAGCAGCTTGGACGGACAGGGGTTGGAGACCCAGTACTTC. The encoded protein is CASSLDGQGLETQYF.